The 17 T cell receptor beta chains below come from one sample, sequenced in a study of T cell repertoires in cytomegalovirus infection (dated by TCRdb to between 2018 and 2020). The instrument given in TCRdb is Illumina HiSeq 1500. TCRdb's own reprocessing of the public reads used fastp at Q25 and MiXCR and kept productive beta chains. Rows matching on CDR3 protein sequence are summarized as one entry with the most common DNA and genes. Present in this sample are about 100,000 distinct CDR3 sequences, roughly a quarter of which were seen just once. More than 35% of the sample goes to the ten largest clones. Source material: CD8+ T cells from PBMCs. These TCRs come from a human donor in good health (CMV status not recorded). Some clones in this sample may be carry-over from other donors' samples.

A few counts support this clonotype. The rearrangement joins TRBV6-5 to TRBJ1-4, with TRBD1 matching over 7 bases. J lost 4 bases, V lost 5 bases, and 4 bases had no gene match. CDR3 length equals 14 residues. Germline assignment: CDR1 MNHEY and CDR2 SVGAGI. The CDR3 region is CASSPQGYNEKLFF. CDR3 coding DNA: TGTGCCAGCAGTCCACAGGGGTATAATGAAAAACTGTTTTTT.

The chain joins TRBV24-1 to TRBJ2-7; D may be TRBD2 (6 bases). The germline gives CDR1 KGHDR, CDR2 SFDVKD. The CDR3 loop spans 14 amino acids. V was clipped by 3 bases and J by 4 bases, with 12 bases between them. CDR3 sequence (DNA): TGTGCCACCAGTGATCCGGGAGCCAATTACGAGCAGTACTTC. It codes for CATSDPGANYEQYF.

This clonotype was seen ten or more times. J is TRBJ1-2 and V is TRBV20-1; D is unresolved. The germline gives CDR1 DFQATT, CDR2 SNEGSKA (reference sequence). CDR3 length: 13 amino acids. Deletions cut 0 bases from V and 6 bases from J, with 11 bases between. The CDR3 nucleotides are TGCAGTGCTAGAGATCCTTCAGGAGATGGCTACACCTTC. It translates to CSARDPSGDGYTF.

The J gene is TRBJ2-1, the V gene TRBV29-1; possibly TRBD2 for D (5 bases). Trimming took 7 bases from V and 4 from J, leaving 11 bases between them. The CDR3 spans 12 residues. Germline loops: CDR1 SQVTM, CDR2 ANQGSEA. CDR3 sequence: CSARTGYNEQFF. The CDR3 DNA follows: TGCAGCGCCAGGACGGGATACAATGAGCAGTTCTTC.

Within the sample, this clonotype is medium-sized (0.01 to 0.1%). V usage is TRBV5-4 and J usage is TRBJ1-1; maybe TRBD1 (5 bases). The CDR3 length is 16 residues. Looked up from germline, CDR1 is SGHNT and CDR2 is YYREEE (reference sequence). Trimming shortened V by 0 bases and J by 0 bases, and 12 bases separated the two germline ends. The CDR3 region has the DNA TGTGCCAGCAGCTTGGGAGGGGAGGAGATGAACACTGAAGCTTTCTTT. Translation gives CASSLGGEEMNTEAFF.

The rearrangement uses TRBV20-1 and TRBJ2-7, with TRBD1 matching 8 bases. V shed 1 base and J 5 bases; nucleotides not matched to a gene: 4. Looked up from germline, CDR1 is DFQATT and CDR2 is SNEGSKA (reference sequence). CDR3 length equals 13 residues. The CDR3 DNA reads as TGCAGTGCTAGAGGAGTGACAGGGGACGAGCAGTACTTC. As protein: CSARGVTGDEQYF.

Ten or more counts support this clonotype. The chain links TRBV10-3 to TRBJ2-3; possibly TRBD1 or TRBD2 for D (5 bases each). Germline values: CDR1 ENHRY, CDR2 SYGVKD. V gave up 7 bases and J gave up 0 bases, with 8 bases separating them. The CDR3 totals 13 residues. The CDR3 loop reads CAIKGPSTDTQYF. The DNA for the CDR3 is TGTGCCATCAAGGGACCAAGCACAGATACGCAGTATTTT.

The rearrangement uses TRBV16 and TRBJ2-5; 12 bases are shared with TRBD2. Germline CDR1 KGHSY, CDR2 FQNENV. This CDR3 comprises 18 residues. The V segment lost 4 bases and the J segment 3 bases; nucleotides outside the gene matches: 12. The CDR3 nucleotides are TGTGCCAGCAGCCCGACTAGCGGGAGTTCGGTTAGTGAAGAGACCCAGTACTTC. Its protein product is CASSPTSGSSVSEETQYF.

V is TRBV11-3 and J is TRBJ2-7; 10 positions agree with TRBD1. The CDR3 runs to 13 residues. Germline V gives CDR1 SGHNT, CDR2 YENEEA. V was pared by 4 bases and J by 13 bases, with 10 bases of the junction left unmatched. For the CDR3, the DNA is TGTGCCAGCAGCTCCGGGACAGGGGCCGAAAATTACTTC. It is translated as CASSSGTGAENYF. Supplemented by reference TRBV11-3 and TRBJ2-7, the full variable domain reads EAGVVQSPRYKIIEKKQPVAFWCNPISGHNTLYWYLQNLGQGPELLIRYENEEAVDDSQLPKDRFSAERLKGVDSTLKIQPAELGDSAVYLCASSSGTGAENYFGPGTRLTVT.

The table lists this clonotype with a few counts. The genes are TRBV7-9 and TRBJ1-5; no reliable D call. V was clipped by 3 bases and J by 4 bases, with 4 bases between them. From germline, CDR1 is SEHNR and CDR2 FQNEAQ (reference sequence). This CDR3 has 12 amino acids. The CDR3 spells CASSFTNQPQHF. In DNA form, the CDR3 reads TGTGCCAGCAGCTTCACAAATCAGCCCCAGCATTTT.

The sample holds a few counts of this clonotype. The CDR3 nucleotides read TGTGCCAGCAGTGATGGACAGGGAGGTGTATCGGGTTACGAGCAGTACTTC. It yields the protein CASSDGQGGVSGYEQYF. This sequence joins TRBV28 and TRBJ2-7; 8 nucleotides agree with TRBD1. The CDR3 extends over 17 amino acids. V trimming: 5 bases; J trimming: 4 bases; junction bases outside the gene matches: 16. Germline CDR1 reads MDHEN; CDR2 reads SYDVKM.

This clonotype was detected only once. The rearrangement links TRBV5-6 to TRBJ1-3; D is ambiguous. The V and J ends lost 1 base and 0 bases respectively, with 8 bases between them. CDR3 length: 15 amino acids. Germline V gene sequence: CDR1 SGHDT, CDR2 YYEEEE. The CDR3 spells CASSLRQFSGNTIYF. The CDR3 bases are TGTGCCAGCAGCTTGAGGCAATTCTCTGGAAACACCATATATTTT.

There are many counts of this clonotype. V and J are TRBV19 and TRBJ1-5; possible D gene TRBD1, 5 bases. The CDR3 totals 13 residues. Looked up from germline, CDR1 is LNHDA and CDR2 is SQIVND (reference sequence). Trimming shortened V by 5 bases and J by 7 bases, and 12 bases separated the two germline ends. This chain's CDR3 is CASSSFDSQPQHF. In nucleotides, the CDR3 is TGTGCCAGTAGTTCCTTCGACAGCCAGCCCCAGCATTTT.

The rearrangement joins TRBV6-2 or TRBV6-3 to TRBJ1-2; no clear D gene. V was pared by 8 bases and J by 6 bases, with 13 bases between. Germline CDR1 is MNHEY and CDR2 is SVGEGT. CDR3 length equals 12 residues. CDR3 DNA: TGTGCCAGCCACCGGCAGTCTGATGGCTACACCTTC. The encoded protein is CASHRQSDGYTF.

This clonotype was seen repeatedly, ten times or more. The chain has TRBV4-3 and TRBJ1-6; D is uncertain. CDR1 is LGHNA, CDR2 YSLEER, per germline. The CDR3 loop spans 16 amino acids. The V end was cut by 0 bases, the J end by 3 bases, with 9 bases between. The CDR3 DNA reads as TGCGCCAGCAGCCAAGATGCAGTCGACTATAATTCACCCCTCCACTTT. Residues: CASSQDAVDYNSPLHF.

A few counts support this clonotype. This chain joins TRBV27 and TRBJ2-1; 7 positions agree with TRBD1. The length of the CDR3 is 11 residues. The germline CDR1 and CDR2 sequences are MNHEY and SMNVEV (reference sequence). The V and J ends lost 9 bases and 7 bases, in that order; junction bases with no gene match: 3. CDR3 sequence reads: CASGTENEQFF. The CDR3 nucleotides read TGTGCCAGTGGGACAGAGAATGAGCAGTTCTTC.

This clonotype has ten or more counts. The chain has TRBV20-1 and TRBJ2-1; 11 bases map to TRBD2. CDR1 is DFQATT, CDR2 SNEGSKA, per germline (reference sequence). This CDR3 spans 16 amino acids. V lost 0 bases, J lost 6 bases, and 7 bases stayed unmatched. The CDR3 spells CSARDGLAGGLNEQFF. Written as DNA, the CDR3 is TGCAGTGCTAGAGATGGGCTAGCGGGGGGTCTCAATGAGCAGTTCTTC.